Presented here are 30 T cell receptor beta chains from one specimen sequenced in a study of blood T cell repertoires in COVID-19 (dated by TCRdb to the early 2020s). The protocol used for the library was the immunoSEQ multiplex PCR assay. The source is immuneACCESS, and TCRdb retained only in-frame sequences with V and J called. Part of the clones is not carried over; for the studies checked, unresolved V genes explain less than half of this, and the remainder is unexplained. This sample lists about 220,000 clones; 82% were detected once. The biggest ten clones account for around 8% of the sample. Source material: peripheral blood. Receptors were obtained from an elderly woman with COVID-19, enrolled during active disease.

CDR3: CASRYTGGDYGYTF. The CDR3 DNA sequence: TGTGCCAGCAGGTACACAGGGGGCGACTATGGCTACACCTTC. J is TRBJ1-2 and V is TRBV27, with TRBD1 identical over 9 bases. CDR1 is MNHEY, CDR2 SMNVEV, per germline (reference sequence). This CDR3 spans 14 amino acids. Trimming removed 6 bases from V and 3 bases from J; junction bases left unmatched: 5.

The CDR3 sequence: CASSSGQGRKDTEAFF. In DNA, the CDR3 is TGTGCCAGCAGTTCTGGACAGGGGAGGAAAGACACTGAAGCTTTCTTT. The chain has TRBV28 and TRBJ1-1; 9 bases are shared with TRBD1. This CDR3 contains 16 residues. The V and J ends lost 4 bases and 3 bases, in that order; junction bases with no gene match: 9. CDR1 and CDR2 from the germline V gene are MDHEN and SYDVKM.

This clone occurred a few times. The CDR3: CASSSGQGGPYEQYF. Written as DNA, the CDR3 is TGCGCCAGCAGCTCAGGACAGGGAGGCCCCTACGAGCAGTACTTC. The chain links TRBV5-1 to TRBJ2-7; 8 bases agree with TRBD1. From germline, CDR1 is SGHRS and CDR2 YFSETQ. The CDR3 runs 15 residues. The trim removed 3 bases at V and 2 bases at J, leaving 7 bases unmatched.

The rearrangement links TRBV11-3 to TRBJ2-1, with 7 positions matching TRBD2. The CDR3 has 14 amino acids. Germline V lookup: CDR1 SGHNT, CDR2 YENEEA. Unmatched junction bases numbered 1, after V lost 3 bases and J lost 2 bases. As DNA, the CDR3 is TGTGCCAGCAGCTTCGGGGGGACCTACAATGAGCAGTTCTTC. Translating gives CASSFGGTYNEQFF.

The rearrangement uses TRBV7-9 and TRBJ2-1; 7 positions agree with TRBD1. Germline-derived CDR1 and CDR2 are SEHNR and FQNEAQ (reference sequence). V dropped 5 bases and J dropped 5; count of bases not matched to a gene: 9. The CDR3 length is 15 residues. DNA for the CDR3: TGTGCCAGCAGCCAGGGCGACAGGGTTCACAATGAGCAGTTCTTC. Residues: CASSQGDRVHNEQFF.

The V gene is TRBV6-6, the J gene TRBJ2-1; D perhaps matches TRBD2 (7 bases). Per germline, CDR1 MNHNY and CDR2 SVGAGI (reference sequence). The V gene lost 7 bases and the J gene lost 4 bases, with 17 bases spanning the gap. This CDR3 has 15 amino acids. DNA for the CDR3: TGTGCCAGCACCCTTTGGGGGGGCAAATACAATGAGCAGTTCTTC. This sequence encodes CASTLWGGKYNEQFF.

The chain combines TRBV30 with TRBJ1-1, with a weak D call TRBD1 (5 bases). The CDR3 length is 15 residues. Germline loops: CDR1 GTSNPN, CDR2 SVGIG (reference sequence). Trimming left V 1 base short and J 1 base short, with 13 bases between. The DNA of the CDR3 is TGTGCCTGGAGTGAGTTCGGGGGAGGGAACACTGAAGCTTTCTTT. Protein product: CAWSEFGGGNTEAFF.

This clone was seen only once. The rearrangement uses TRBV3-1 (or the pseudogene TRBV3-2) and TRBJ2-1, with a possible D match to TRBD1 (5 bases). Germline CDR1 is LGHDT and CDR2 is YNNKEL (reference sequence). Trimming pared 4 bases from V and 2 bases from J, leaving 15 bases between. There are 16 residues in the CDR3. CDR3 bases: TGTGCCAGCAGCCCACATAGCCAGGGCCCCTACAATGAGCAGTTCTTC. This translates into CASSPHSQGPYNEQFF.

This clone appeared once. The J gene is TRBJ1-2, the V gene TRBV6-5; D is perhaps TRBD1 (5 bases). The length of the CDR3 is 13 residues. Looked up from germline, CDR1 is MNHEY and CDR2 is SVGAGI. Trimming removed 8 bases from V and 8 bases from J, with 18 bases in between. The CDR3 bases are TGTGCCAGCTCTGGGGGGTCAAGGGGAGGCTACACCTTC. Translating gives CASSGGSRGGYTF.

The gene calls are TRBV4-1 and TRBJ1-6, with 7 bases aligning to TRBD1. V lost 4 bases, J lost 7 bases, and 7 bases stayed unmatched. This CDR3 contains 15 residues. Germline V CDR1 and CDR2: MGHRA, YSYEKL. The CDR3 coding sequence is TGCGCCAGCAGCCTAGAACGGGACAGCAATTCACCCCTCCACTTT. It specifies CASSLERDSNSPLHF.

The V gene is TRBV6-2 or TRBV6-3, the J gene TRBJ2-7; 12 bases are a match to TRBD1. The CDR3 length is 15 residues. CDR1 MNHEY and CDR2 SVGEGT come from the germline V gene. V dropped 4 bases and J dropped 7; count of bases not matched to a gene: 8. Here the CDR3 reads CASSLGGQGAQEQYF. Written as DNA, the CDR3 is TGTGCCAGCAGTTTGGGGGGACAGGGGGCGCAAGAGCAGTACTTC.

The CDR3 sequence: CASSRTVEAFF. The CDR3, as DNA: TGTGCCAGCAGCCGGACAGTCGAAGCTTTCTTT. The chain uses TRBV7-2 and TRBJ1-1; perhaps TRBD1 as D (6 bases). The CDR3 consists of 11 residues. Germline lookup yields CDR1 SGHTA and CDR2 FQGNSA. V shed 5 bases and J shed 8 bases, with 9 bases lying between them.

The chain links TRBV28 to TRBJ2-7, with TRBD2 matching 11 bases. CDR1 is MDHEN and CDR2 is SYDVKM in the germline V gene. V lost 9 bases, J lost 5 bases, and 12 bases stayed unmatched. There are 15 residues in the CDR3. CDR3 coding DNA: TGTGCCAGTATCGGGGGACTAGCGGACGGGAACGAGCAGTACTTC. It yields the protein CASIGGLADGNEQYF.

The chain has TRBV10-1 and TRBJ1-2, with TRBD1 as a possible D gene (5 bases). V gave up 4 bases and J gave up 2 bases, with 8 bases separating them. Germline CDR1 is WNHNN and CDR2 is SYGVQD (reference sequence). The CDR3 loop spans 13 amino acids. CDR3 sequence reads: CASSGQGNYGYTF. For the CDR3, the DNA is TGCGCCAGCAGTGGCCAGGGAAACTATGGCTACACCTTC.

V is TRBV19 and J is TRBJ2-7, with 7 bases aligning to TRBD1. Germline loops: CDR1 LNHDA, CDR2 SQIVND (reference sequence). The CDR3 is made up of 14 amino acids. V was pared by 4 bases and J by 2 bases, with 5 bases of the junction left unmatched. The CDR3 loop is CASSKQGLTYEQYF. In DNA, the CDR3 is TGTGCCAGTAGTAAACAGGGGCTAACCTACGAGCAGTACTTC.

This clone appeared a few times. The chain employs TRBV7-2 and TRBJ2-7; D is ambiguous. Germline assignment: CDR1 SGHTA and CDR2 FQGNSA. V was pared by 1 base and J by 3 bases, with 10 bases between. The CDR3 loop spans 14 amino acids. Here the CDR3 reads CASSLVSSFYEQYF. In DNA form, the CDR3 reads TGTGCCAGCAGCTTAGTTTCAAGCTTCTACGAGCAGTACTTC.

In DNA form, the CDR3 reads TGTGCCTGGAGTGTCGGGGGATTCAATCAGCCCCAGCATTTT. Protein sequence: CAWSVGGFNQPQHF. The V and J genes are TRBV30 and TRBJ1-5; D possibly corresponds to TRBD1 (5 bases). Trimming removed 0 bases from V and 3 bases from J, with 9 bases in between. The germline CDR1 and CDR2 sequences are GTSNPN and SVGIG (reference sequence). The CDR3 loop spans 14 amino acids.

This sequence joins TRBV28 and TRBJ2-7; TRBD1 might be the D (5 bases). With 6 bases removed from V and 12 bases from J, the gap between germline ends came to 15 bases. The CDR3 contains 11 residues. The germline gives CDR1 MDHEN, CDR2 SYDVKM. Written as DNA, the CDR3 is TGTGCCAGCAGCCTAACAGGAATTTGGTACTTC. Translated, it gives CASSLTGIWYF.

The rearrangement links TRBV6-2 or TRBV6-3 to TRBJ2-2, with 9 bases fitting TRBD2. The germline V gene has CDR1 MNHEY and CDR2 SVGEGT. The CDR3 consists of 15 residues. The ends lost 7 bases at V and 1 base at J; junction bases unmatched: 4. CDR3 residues: CASNPSGMNTGELFF. The CDR3 DNA reads as TGTGCCAGCAACCCTAGCGGGATGAACACCGGGGAGCTGTTTTTT.

CDR3 sequence: CASSPGQPDGNQPQHF. In DNA form, the CDR3 reads TGTGCCAGCTCACCAGGACAGCCGGACGGCAATCAGCCCCAGCATTTT. V gene TRBV18 combines with J gene TRBJ1-5; possible D gene TRBD1, 6 bases. V was shortened by 2 bases and J by 2 bases, with 13 bases between the two germline ends. Germline V gene sequence: CDR1 KGHSH, CDR2 LQKENI. This CDR3 has 16 amino acids.

The sample holds one count of this clone. The V call is TRBV2, the J call TRBJ2-3; D perhaps matches TRBD2 (6 bases). The germline V and J ends were trimmed by 6 bases and 2 bases, with 15 bases remaining between them. There are 15 residues in the CDR3. Germline V gives CDR1 SNHLY, CDR2 FYNNEI. The CDR3 region has the DNA TGTGCCAGCAGCGGTCGGGACTTATACACAGATACGCAGTATTTT. Protein sequence: CASSGRDLYTDTQYF. Combining the CDR3 with reference TRBV2 and TRBJ2-3 gives the whole variable domain EPEVTQTPSHQVTQMGQEVILRCVPISNHLYFYWYRQILGQKVEFLVSFYNNEISEKSEIFDDQFSVERPDGSNFTLKIRSTKLEDSAMYFCASSGRDLYTDTQYFGPGTRLTVL.

The CDR3 loop is CASSLPGDEQFF. For the CDR3, the DNA is TGCGCCAGCAGTTTGCCAGGGGATGAGCAGTTCTTC. The chain joins TRBV5-1 to TRBJ2-1; a possible D gene is TRBD1 (6 bases). Germline V gene data show CDR1 as SGHRS and CDR2 as YFSETQ. The ends were cut back, 5 bases at V and 8 bases at J, with 11 bases in the middle. The CDR3 has 12 residues.

This chain uses TRBV10-3 with TRBJ2-7, with a tentative D call TRBD2 (5 bases). CDR3 size: 12 residues. Trimming removed 5 bases at V and 1 base at J, with 6 bases between. Germline loops: CDR1 ENHRY, CDR2 SYGVKD. Here the CDR3 reads CAISTGSYEQYF. For the CDR3, the DNA is TGTGCCATCAGTACGGGATCCTACGAGCAGTACTTC.

The V gene is TRBV7-8, the J gene TRBJ1-1; 9 bases agree with TRBD1. CDR1 and CDR2 from the germline V gene are SGHVS and FQNEAQ. This CDR3 is built from 14 residues. V shed 5 bases and J 3 bases; nucleotides not matched to a gene: 4. This chain's CDR3 is CASSGRQGDTEAFF. The DNA for the CDR3 is TGTGCCAGCAGCGGACGACAGGGGGACACTGAAGCTTTCTTT. Full variable domain (remainder filled in from reference TRBV7-8 and TRBJ1-1): GAGVSQSPRYKVAKRGQDVALRCDPISGHVSLFWYQQALGQGPEFLTYFQNEAQLDKSGLPSDRFFAERPEGSVSTLKIQRTQQEDSAVYLCASSGRQGDTEAFFGQGTRLTVV.

This chain connects TRBV28 to TRBJ1-1, with D possibly TRBD1 on 5 matching bases. Trimming took 6 bases from V and 0 from J, leaving 11 bases between them. The CDR3 has 14 amino acids. Germline V lookup: CDR1 MDHEN, CDR2 SYDVKM. CDR3 residues: CASRGGRMNTEAFF. The CDR3 bases are TGTGCCAGCAGGGGGGGACGGATGAACACTGAAGCTTTCTTT.

This clone has only one observation. This rearrangement joins TRBV30 to TRBJ1-3, with D possibly being TRBD1 (5 bases). V dropped 8 bases and J dropped 5 bases, with 19 bases sitting between them. This CDR3 spans 14 amino acids. Germline assignment: CDR1 GTSNPN and CDR2 SVGIG (reference sequence). This CDR3 reads CAHSSYRSRNTIYF. DNA for the CDR3: TGTGCCCATTCCTCGTACAGGAGTAGAAACACCATATATTTT.

The chain couples TRBV7-3 to TRBJ2-3, with 11 nucleotides matching TRBD2. CDR3 size: 16 residues. Losses at the gene ends were 3 bases for V and 1 base for J; bases not matched to a gene: 3. Looked up from germline, CDR1 is SGHTA and CDR2 is FQGTGA. CDR3 protein: CASSLVSGRGTDTQYF. CDR3 DNA: TGTGCCAGCAGCTTGGTTAGCGGGAGGGGCACAGATACGCAGTATTTT.

V is TRBV9 and J is TRBJ1-1, with D tentatively TRBD1 (5 bases). Germline CDR1 SGDLS, CDR2 YYNGEE. The V gene lost 4 bases and the J gene lost 4 bases, with 11 bases spanning the gap. The CDR3 totals 13 residues. CDR3 loop: CASSLRGTTEAFF. The CDR3 DNA follows: TGTGCCAGCAGCCTACGGGGGACCACTGAAGCTTTCTTT.

This clone is a singleton in its sample. The chain carries TRBV10-3 and TRBJ1-2, with a weak D call TRBD1 (5 bases). Germline CDR1 and CDR2: ENHRY and SYGVKD. This CDR3 region has 15 residues. The V end lost 5 bases, the J end lost 0 bases, and 13 bases lay between the germline ends. The CDR3 DNA reads as TGTGCCATCAGTAGACAGCAGAGTTCTAACTATGGCTACACCTTC. The encoded protein is CAISRQQSSNYGYTF.

The CDR3 sequence: CASTPTVNTEAFF. DNA of the CDR3: TGTGCCAGCACCCCTACGGTGAACACTGAAGCTTTCTTT. The chain links TRBV3-1 (or the pseudogene TRBV3-2) to TRBJ1-1, with D unclear. Between the trimmed V and J ends, which lost 7 bases and 0 bases, there was a span of 9 bases. Per germline, CDR1 LGHDT and CDR2 YNNKEL (reference sequence). The CDR3 runs 13 residues.